The TCR beta chain under discussion was sequenced for a study of blood T cell repertoires in COVID-19. The wider study: The cDNA or gDNA used as material had been derived from T cells, B-cell-depleted T cells, or PBMCs.

Per germline, CDR1 KGHSH and CDR2 LQKENI. V gave up 2 bases and J gave up 4 bases, with 8 bases separating them. The CDR3 has 13 residues. Authors' data handling: Amplification of reference gene primers provided the estimated nucleated cell counts. The assay was immunoSEQ multiplex PCR, and TCRdb's table has in-frame clones only and misses some. D and trimming were read from the DNA, whereas the V and J calls and clone size are those reported in that table. The table includes roughly 230,000 clones, 65% to 85% detected once. The receptor comes from a man aged 35-49 years with acute or convalescent COVID-19. The sample comprised peripheral blood. The V and J genes are TRBV18 and TRBJ1-2, with D unresolved. CDR3 bases: TGTGCCAGCTCACCAGACAAGGCCTATGGCTACACCTTC. This translates into CASSPDKAYGYTF.